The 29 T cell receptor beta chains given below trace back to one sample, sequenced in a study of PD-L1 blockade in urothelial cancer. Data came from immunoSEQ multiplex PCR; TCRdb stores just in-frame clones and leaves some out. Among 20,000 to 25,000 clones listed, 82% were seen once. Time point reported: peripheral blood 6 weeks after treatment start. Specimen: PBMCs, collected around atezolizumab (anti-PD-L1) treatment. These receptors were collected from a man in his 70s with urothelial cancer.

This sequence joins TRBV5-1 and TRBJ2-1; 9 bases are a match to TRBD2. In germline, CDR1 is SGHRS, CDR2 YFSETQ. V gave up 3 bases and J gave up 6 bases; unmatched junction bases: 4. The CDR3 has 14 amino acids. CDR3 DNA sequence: TGCGCCAGCAGCTGGCGGGGGGGTGGCAATGAGCAGTTCTTC. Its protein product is CASSWRGGGNEQFF.

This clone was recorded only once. Here the CDR3 reads CASTGTTISTDTQYF. The CDR3 nucleotides read TGTGCCAGCACCGGGACTACCATTAGCACAGATACGCAGTATTTT. This rearrangement joins TRBV2 to TRBJ2-3, with 7 bases fitting TRBD2. The V gene end was trimmed by 7 bases and the J gene end by 0 bases; junction bases not matched to a gene: 7. CDR3 length: 15 amino acids. Germline CDR1 reads SNHLY; CDR2 reads FYNNEI. Together with reference TRBV2 and TRBJ2-3, the CDR3 gives the full variable domain: EPEVTQTPSHQVTQMGQEVILRCVPISNHLYFYWYRQILGQKVEFLVSFYNNEISEKSEIFDDQFSVERPDGSNFTLKIRSTKLEDSAMYFCASTGTTISTDTQYFGPGTRLTVL.

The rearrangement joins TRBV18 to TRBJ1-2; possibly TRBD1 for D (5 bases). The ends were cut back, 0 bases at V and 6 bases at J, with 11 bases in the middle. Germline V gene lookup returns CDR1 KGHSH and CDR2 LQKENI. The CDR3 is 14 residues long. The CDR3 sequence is CASSPPGRGDGYTF. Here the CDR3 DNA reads TGTGCCAGCTCACCACCGGGTAGGGGTGATGGCTACACCTTC.

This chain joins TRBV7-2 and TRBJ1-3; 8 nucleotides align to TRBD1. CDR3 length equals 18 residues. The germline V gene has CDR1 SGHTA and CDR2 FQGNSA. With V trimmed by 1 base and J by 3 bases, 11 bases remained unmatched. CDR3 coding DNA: TGTGCCAGCAGCTTAGAACGTTCAGGGGGCATGAGTGGAAACACCATATATTTT. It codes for CASSLERSGGMSGNTIYF.

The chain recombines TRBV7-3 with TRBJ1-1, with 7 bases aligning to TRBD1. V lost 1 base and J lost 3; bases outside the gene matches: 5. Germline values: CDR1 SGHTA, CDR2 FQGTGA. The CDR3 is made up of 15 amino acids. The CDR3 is CASSLRGQSYTEAFF. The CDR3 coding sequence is TGTGCCAGCAGCTTAAGGGGACAGTCCTACACTGAAGCTTTCTTT.

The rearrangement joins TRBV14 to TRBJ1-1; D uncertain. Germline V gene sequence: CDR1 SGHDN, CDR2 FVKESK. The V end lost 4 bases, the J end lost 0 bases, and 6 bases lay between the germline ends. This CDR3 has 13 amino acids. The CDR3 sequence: CASSPRLNTEAFF. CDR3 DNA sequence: TGTGCCAGCAGCCCTCGGTTGAACACTGAAGCTTTCTTT.

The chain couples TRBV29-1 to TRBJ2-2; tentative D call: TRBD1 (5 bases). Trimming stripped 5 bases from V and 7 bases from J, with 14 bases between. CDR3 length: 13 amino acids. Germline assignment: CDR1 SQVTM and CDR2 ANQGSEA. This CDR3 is CSVTQGHGGELFF. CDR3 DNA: TGCAGCGTTACGCAGGGTCATGGCGGGGAGCTGTTTTTT.

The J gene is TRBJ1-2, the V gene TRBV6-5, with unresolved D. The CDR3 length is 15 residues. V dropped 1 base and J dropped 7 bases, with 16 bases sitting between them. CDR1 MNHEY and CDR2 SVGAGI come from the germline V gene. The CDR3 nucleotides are TGTGCCAGCAGTTACTTAACGGGAGGGCGGGGTGGCTACACCTTC. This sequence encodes CASSYLTGGRGGYTF.

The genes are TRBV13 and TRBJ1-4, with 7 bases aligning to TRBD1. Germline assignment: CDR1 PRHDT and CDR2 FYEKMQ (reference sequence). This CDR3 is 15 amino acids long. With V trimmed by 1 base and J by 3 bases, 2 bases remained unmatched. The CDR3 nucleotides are TGTGCCAGCAGCTTAGTGGGACAGCCTAATGAAAAACTGTTTTTT. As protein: CASSLVGQPNEKLFF.

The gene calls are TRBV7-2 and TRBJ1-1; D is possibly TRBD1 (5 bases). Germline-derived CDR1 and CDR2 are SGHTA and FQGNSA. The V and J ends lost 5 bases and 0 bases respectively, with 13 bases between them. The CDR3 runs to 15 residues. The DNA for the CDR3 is TGTGCCAGCAGCCCCCGACAGCGTATGAACACTGAAGCTTTCTTT. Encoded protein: CASSPRQRMNTEAFF.

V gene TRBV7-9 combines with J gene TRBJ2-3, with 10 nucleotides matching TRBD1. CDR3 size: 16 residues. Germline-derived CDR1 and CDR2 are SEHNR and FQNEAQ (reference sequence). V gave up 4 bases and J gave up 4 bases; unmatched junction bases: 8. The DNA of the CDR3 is TGTGCCAGCAGCTCGCTCACGACAGGGGGCGCAGATACGCAGTATTTT. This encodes CASSSLTTGGADTQYF.

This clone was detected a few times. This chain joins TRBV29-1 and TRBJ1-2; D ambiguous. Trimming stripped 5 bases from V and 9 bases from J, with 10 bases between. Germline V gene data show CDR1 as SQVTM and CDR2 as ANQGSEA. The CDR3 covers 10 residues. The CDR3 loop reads CSVREFSYTF. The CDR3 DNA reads TGCAGCGTTCGGGAATTCAGCTACACCTTC.

The CDR3, as DNA: TGCAGCGTGGAGAATTTTCCCAACAATGAGCAGTTCTTC. It translates to CSVENFPNNEQFF. V is TRBV29-1 and J is TRBJ2-1, with D hard to call. The germline V and J ends were trimmed by 6 bases and 5 bases, with 14 bases remaining between them. The CDR3 is 13 amino acids. Germline assignment: CDR1 SQVTM and CDR2 ANQGSEA.

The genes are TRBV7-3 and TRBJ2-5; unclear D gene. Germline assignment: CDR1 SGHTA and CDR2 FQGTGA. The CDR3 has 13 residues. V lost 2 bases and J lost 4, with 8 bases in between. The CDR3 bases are TGTGCCAGCAGCTTAGGCCAGTTAGAGACCCAGTACTTC. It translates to CASSLGQLETQYF.

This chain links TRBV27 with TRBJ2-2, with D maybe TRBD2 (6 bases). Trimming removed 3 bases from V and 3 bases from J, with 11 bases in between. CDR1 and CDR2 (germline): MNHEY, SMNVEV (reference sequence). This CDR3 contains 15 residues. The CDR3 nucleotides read TGTGCCAGCAGTTTTTCAGGGAGGTACACCGGGGAGCTGTTTTTT. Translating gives CASSFSGRYTGELFF.

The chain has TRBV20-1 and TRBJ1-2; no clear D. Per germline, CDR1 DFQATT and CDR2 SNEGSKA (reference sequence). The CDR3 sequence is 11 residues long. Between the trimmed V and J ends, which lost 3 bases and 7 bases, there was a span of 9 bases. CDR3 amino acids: CSASQVLGYTF. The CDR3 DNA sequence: TGCAGTGCTAGCCAGGTTCTTGGCTACACCTTC.

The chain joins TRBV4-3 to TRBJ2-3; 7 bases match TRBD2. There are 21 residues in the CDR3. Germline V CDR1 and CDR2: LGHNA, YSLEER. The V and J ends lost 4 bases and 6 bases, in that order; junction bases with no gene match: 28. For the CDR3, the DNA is TGCGCCAGCAGCCTAGCGCCCCCAGGGAAGTACCTAGCGGCGGAGAGGGATACGCAGTATTTT. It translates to CASSLAPPGKYLAAERDTQYF.

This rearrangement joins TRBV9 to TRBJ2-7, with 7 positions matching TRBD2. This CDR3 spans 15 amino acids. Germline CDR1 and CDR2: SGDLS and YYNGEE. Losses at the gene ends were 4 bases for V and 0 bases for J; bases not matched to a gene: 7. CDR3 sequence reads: CASSPRGGSSYEQYF. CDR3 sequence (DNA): TGTGCCAGCAGCCCTAGGGGCGGGAGCTCCTACGAGCAGTACTTC.

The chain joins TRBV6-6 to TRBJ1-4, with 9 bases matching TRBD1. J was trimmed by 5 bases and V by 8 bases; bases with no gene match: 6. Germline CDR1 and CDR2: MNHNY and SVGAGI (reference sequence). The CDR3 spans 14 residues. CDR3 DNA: TGTGCCAGCGTGAGCGGGACAGGGAATGAAAAACTGTTTTTT. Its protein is CASVSGTGNEKLFF.

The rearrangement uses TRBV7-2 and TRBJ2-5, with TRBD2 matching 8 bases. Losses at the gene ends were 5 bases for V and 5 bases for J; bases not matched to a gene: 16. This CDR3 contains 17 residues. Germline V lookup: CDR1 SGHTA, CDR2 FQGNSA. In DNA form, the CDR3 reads TGTGCCAGCAGCCTATCGAGAGGGGCGGGAGGCTATGAGACCCAGTACTTC. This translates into CASSLSRGAGGYETQYF.

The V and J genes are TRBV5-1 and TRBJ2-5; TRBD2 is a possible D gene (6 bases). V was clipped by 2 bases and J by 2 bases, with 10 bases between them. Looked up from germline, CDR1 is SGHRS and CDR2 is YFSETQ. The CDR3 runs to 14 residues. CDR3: CASSFGGEQETQYF. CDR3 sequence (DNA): TGCGCCAGCAGCTTCGGCGGGGAGCAAGAGACCCAGTACTTC.

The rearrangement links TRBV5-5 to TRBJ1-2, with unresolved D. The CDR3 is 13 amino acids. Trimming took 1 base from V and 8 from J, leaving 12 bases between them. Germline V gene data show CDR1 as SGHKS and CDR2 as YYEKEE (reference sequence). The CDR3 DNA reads TGTGCCAGCAGCTTGAGGACTACCGGCGGCTACACCTTC. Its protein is CASSLRTTGGYTF.

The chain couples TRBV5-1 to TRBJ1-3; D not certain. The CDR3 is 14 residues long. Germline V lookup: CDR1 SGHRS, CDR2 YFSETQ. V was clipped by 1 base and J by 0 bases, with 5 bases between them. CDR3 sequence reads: CASSLSHSGNTIYF. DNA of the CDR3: TGCGCCAGCAGCTTGAGCCACTCTGGAAACACCATATATTTT.

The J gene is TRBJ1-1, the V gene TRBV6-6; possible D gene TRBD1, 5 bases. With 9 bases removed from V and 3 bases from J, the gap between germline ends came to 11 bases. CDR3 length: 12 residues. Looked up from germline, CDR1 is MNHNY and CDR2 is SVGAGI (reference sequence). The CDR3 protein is CASRTGDTEAFF. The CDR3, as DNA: TGTGCCAGTCGGACGGGGGACACTGAAGCTTTCTTT.

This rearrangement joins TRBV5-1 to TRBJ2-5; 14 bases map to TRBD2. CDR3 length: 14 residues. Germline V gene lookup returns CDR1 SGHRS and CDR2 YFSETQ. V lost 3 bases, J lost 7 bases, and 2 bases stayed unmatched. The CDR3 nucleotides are TGCGCCAGCAGCTCCGGACTAGCGGGGGGGACCCAGTACTTC. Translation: CASSSGLAGGTQYF.

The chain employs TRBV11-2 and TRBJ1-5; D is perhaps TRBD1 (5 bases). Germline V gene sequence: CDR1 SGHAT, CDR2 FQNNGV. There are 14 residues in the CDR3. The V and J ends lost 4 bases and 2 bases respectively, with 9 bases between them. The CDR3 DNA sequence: TGTGCCAGCAGCTCGCTAGGGGGCAATCAGCCCCAGCATTTT. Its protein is CASSSLGGNQPQHF.

CDR3 DNA: TGTGCCAGCTCACCACCGACAGGGCCGAGCACCGGGGAGCTGTTTTTT. The encoded protein is CASSPPTGPSTGELFF. The chain is built from TRBV18 and TRBJ2-2; 7 nucleotides agree with TRBD1. The CDR3 runs to 16 residues. V shed 0 bases, J shed 4 bases, and the junction held 5 bases outside the gene matches. CDR1 and CDR2 (germline): KGHSH, LQKENI.

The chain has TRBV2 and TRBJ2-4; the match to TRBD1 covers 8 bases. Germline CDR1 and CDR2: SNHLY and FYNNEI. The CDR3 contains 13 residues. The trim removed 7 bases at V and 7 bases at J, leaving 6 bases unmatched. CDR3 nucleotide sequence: TGTGCCAGCATGCAGGACAGGGATAACATTCAGTACTTC. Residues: CASMQDRDNIQYF.

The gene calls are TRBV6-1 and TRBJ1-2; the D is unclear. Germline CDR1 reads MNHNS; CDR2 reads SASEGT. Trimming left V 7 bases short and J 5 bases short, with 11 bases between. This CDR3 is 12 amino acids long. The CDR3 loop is CASKPVSYGYTF. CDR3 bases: TGTGCCAGCAAACCGGTTTCATATGGCTACACCTTC.